A single sample gave rise to the 22 T cell receptor beta chains below, sequenced in a study of cytomegalovirus exposure and HLA in healthy donors. With 60 Vbeta and 13 Jbeta primers, the PCR was carried out. The table came from immunoSEQ multiplex PCR; TCRdb's copy has only in-frame clones and leaves some out. The repertoire holds approximately 160,000 clones, with approximately 80% as singletons. Input material: PBMCs. These TCRs come from a male donor in good health and CMV-seropositive.

The chain carries TRBV7-3 and TRBJ1-4; possible D gene TRBD1, 5 bases. The CDR3 runs 17 residues. Trimming left V 5 bases short and J 0 bases short, with 16 bases between. Germline loops: CDR1 SGHTA, CDR2 FQGTGA. For the CDR3, the DNA is TGTGCCAGCAGCCAAACAAGGGACTATGCAACTAATGAAAAACTGTTTTTT. Residues: CASSQTRDYATNEKLFF.

The chain is built from TRBV30 and TRBJ2-1, with D perhaps matching TRBD2 (5 bases). The CDR3 covers 17 residues. V was clipped by 0 bases and J by 0 bases, with 15 bases between them. CDR1 is GTSNPN, CDR2 SVGIG, per germline (reference sequence). The chain's CDR3 is CAWSVKVEGNSYNEQFF. CDR3 DNA: TGTGCCTGGAGTGTAAAAGTCGAGGGAAACTCCTACAATGAGCAGTTCTTC. Full variable domain (rest looked up from reference TRBV30 and TRBJ2-1): SQTIHQWPATLVQPVGSPLSLECTVEGTSNPNLYWYRQAAGRGLQLLFYSVGIGQISSEVPQNLSASRPQDRQFILSSKKLLLSDSGFYLCAWSVKVEGNSYNEQFFGPGTRLTVL.

This sequence joins TRBV19 and TRBJ1-1; a weak D match, TRBD1 (6 bases). The CDR3 runs to 14 residues. The ends were cut back, 2 bases at V and 1 base at J, with 8 bases in the middle. Germline V lookup: CDR1 LNHDA, CDR2 SQIVND (reference sequence). The CDR3 nucleotides are TGTGCCAGTAGTATAACAGGGAAGAACACTGAAGCTTTCTTT. This gives the protein CASSITGKNTEAFF.

The chain uses TRBV9 and TRBJ2-2, with 9 bases identical to TRBD1. The ends lost 3 bases at V and 2 bases at J; junction bases unmatched: 5. This CDR3 has 16 residues. Germline CDR1 and CDR2: SGDLS and YYNGEE. For the CDR3, the DNA is TGTGCCAGCAGCGGGAGACAGGGGGGTAACACCGGGGAGCTGTTTTTT. Protein sequence: CASSGRQGGNTGELFF.

This chain connects TRBV6-5 to TRBJ2-5, with 10 bases fitting TRBD2. The germline V gene encodes CDR1 MNHEY and CDR2 SVGAGI. After removal of 4 bases from V and 4 bases from J, the junction contained 9 bases not matched to a gene. The CDR3 is 16 residues long. This chain's CDR3 is CASSWLQAGGGETQYF. The CDR3 bases are TGTGCCAGCAGTTGGCTACAAGCGGGGGGGGGAGAGACCCAGTACTTC.

The gene calls are TRBV6-1 and TRBJ1-5; possible D gene TRBD1, 6 bases. Trimming removed 0 bases at V and 5 bases at J, with 11 bases between. This CDR3 is built from 15 residues. Looked up from germline, CDR1 is MNHNS and CDR2 is SASEGT. Here the CDR3 DNA reads TGTGCCAGCAGTGAAGCGGGGCAGGGGTATCAGCCCCAGCATTTT. Translating gives CASSEAGQGYQPQHF.

V is TRBV7-3 and J is TRBJ1-2; 8 positions match TRBD1. After removal of 1 base from V and 8 bases from J, the junction contained 9 bases not matched to a gene. The CDR3 sequence is 15 residues long. Germline values: CDR1 SGHTA, CDR2 FQGTGA. Here the CDR3 DNA reads TGTGCCAGCAGCTTAAGCCCAGGGGGCGCGGAGGGCTACACCTTC. Translating it yields CASSLSPGGAEGYTF.

The chain recombines TRBV18 with TRBJ1-2; 8 positions agree with TRBD1. The V and J ends lost 5 bases and 6 bases, in that order; junction bases with no gene match: 5. The germline V gene has CDR1 KGHSH and CDR2 LQKENI. The CDR3 contains 13 residues. The CDR3 protein is CASSGTGGDGYTF. DNA of the CDR3: TGTGCCAGCTCAGGCACAGGGGGAGATGGCTACACCTTC.

CDR3 in DNA: TGTGCCAGCAGCGTAGTGGGGGGGACCTACAATGAGCAGTTCTTC. Translated: CASSVVGGTYNEQFF. J is TRBJ2-1 and V is TRBV9; 7 nucleotides align to TRBD2. This CDR3 region has 15 residues. V shed 0 bases, J shed 2 bases, and the junction held 2 bases outside the gene matches. CDR1 and CDR2 (germline): SGDLS, YYNGEE.

This clone has just a few counts. The gene calls are TRBV9 and TRBJ1-3, with 8 bases that match TRBD1. The V gene end was trimmed by 4 bases and the J gene end by 5 bases; junction bases not matched to a gene: 11. Germline assignment: CDR1 SGDLS and CDR2 YYNGEE. The CDR3 extends over 16 amino acids. The CDR3 loop reads CASSISDRERRNTIYF. Written as DNA, the CDR3 is TGTGCCAGCAGCATATCGGACAGGGAGAGAAGAAACACCATATATTTT.

This clone came up a few times. The chain recombines TRBV5-1 with TRBJ1-1; D might be TRBD1 (6 bases). Germline assignment: CDR1 SGHRS and CDR2 YFSETQ. The CDR3 loop spans 13 amino acids. Trimming removed 4 bases at V and 5 bases at J, with 12 bases between. The CDR3 is CASSVNRATEAFF. The CDR3 DNA reads as TGCGCCAGCAGCGTAAACAGGGCTACTGAAGCTTTCTTT. The full variable domain, in which reference TRBV5-1 and TRBJ1-1 provide the parts outside the CDR3, is KAGVTQTPRYLIKTRGQQVTLSCSPISGHRSVSWYQQTPGQGLQFLFEYFSETQRNKGNFPGRFSGRQFSNSRSEMNVSTLELGDSALYLCASSVNRATEAFFGQGTRLTVV.

The rearrangement links TRBV28 to TRBJ1-2; D gene ambiguous. The CDR3 has 12 residues. The V gene lost 6 bases and the J gene lost 2 bases, with 7 bases spanning the gap. Germline assignment: CDR1 MDHEN and CDR2 SYDVKM. The CDR3 reads CASRAVNYGYTF. CDR3 DNA sequence: TGTGCCAGCAGGGCTGTCAACTATGGCTACACCTTC.

The rearrangement links TRBV10-1 to TRBJ2-2; 9 nucleotides line up with TRBD1. Germline V gene sequence: CDR1 WNHNN, CDR2 SYGVQD (reference sequence). The CDR3 spans 14 residues. The ends lost 5 bases at V and 6 bases at J; junction bases unmatched: 4. The CDR3 coding sequence is TGCGCCAGCAGTACCGGGACAGGGCCCGGGGAGCTGTTTTTT. Its protein is CASSTGTGPGELFF.

The chain links TRBV11-1 to TRBJ2-3; 13 bases match TRBD2. Unmatched junction bases numbered 7, after V lost 5 bases and J lost 5 bases. Germline assignment: CDR1 SGHAT and CDR2 FQDESV (reference sequence). This CDR3 spans 16 amino acids. CDR3 amino acids: CASSLRTSGGKDTQYF. The CDR3 DNA reads TGTGCCAGCAGCCTACGGACTAGCGGGGGTAAAGATACGCAGTATTTT.

This clone was seen just once. The rearrangement joins TRBV4-2 to TRBJ2-7, with 10 nucleotides matching TRBD1. Germline-derived CDR1 and CDR2 are LGHNA and YNFKEQ. This CDR3 contains 16 residues. Unmatched junction bases numbered 8, after V lost 4 bases and J lost 2 bases. Here the CDR3 DNA reads TGTGCCAGCAGCCCCGCCCCCGGGACAGGGGCCTACGAGCAGTACTTC. Translating it yields CASSPAPGTGAYEQYF.

J is TRBJ1-6 and V is TRBV9; perhaps TRBD1 as D (6 bases). Germline CDR1 and CDR2: SGDLS and YYNGEE. Trimming shortened V by 1 base and J by 4 bases, and 9 bases separated the two germline ends. The length of the CDR3 is 15 residues. CDR3 in DNA: TGTGCCAGCAGCGTAAGGGGACAATATAATTCACCCCTCCACTTT. It yields the protein CASSVRGQYNSPLHF.

V gene TRBV5-4 combines with J gene TRBJ2-3, with 7 positions matching TRBD1. Germline trimming cut 3 bases from V and 3 bases from J; bases unmatched to any gene: 13. The CDR3 loop spans 17 amino acids. Germline V lookup: CDR1 SGHNT, CDR2 YYREEE (reference sequence). CDR3 bases: TGTGCCAGCAGCTCCAACCTGGGACAGACTAAAACAGATACGCAGTATTTT. Its translation: CASSSNLGQTKTDTQYF. Variable domain in full (rest from reference TRBV5-4 and TRBJ2-3): ETGVTQSPTHLIKTRGQQVTLRCSSQSGHNTVSWYQQALGQGPQFIFQYYREEENGRGNFPPRFSGLQFPNYSSELNVNALELDDSALYLCASSSNLGQTKTDTQYFGPGTRLTVL.

V gene TRBV2 combines with J gene TRBJ2-1, with TRBD2 identical over 16 bases. The V and J ends lost 6 bases and 7 bases, in that order; junction bases with no gene match: 15. Germline V CDR1 and CDR2: SNHLY, FYNNEI. The CDR3 is 19 amino acids. CDR3 sequence reads: CASRAGTSGGVYVRNEQFF. In DNA form, the CDR3 reads TGTGCCAGCAGGGCCGGGACTAGCGGGGGGGTTTATGTGCGGAATGAGCAGTTCTTC.

The chain uses TRBV6-5 and TRBJ1-1; TRBD1 matches at 8 bases. The CDR3 totals 13 residues. With 6 bases clipped from V and 4 bases from J, the junction kept 4 bases outside the gene matches. Germline CDR1 reads MNHEY; CDR2 reads SVGAGI. The CDR3 spells CASRPDRGTEAFF. The CDR3 DNA reads as TGTGCCAGCAGACCTGACAGGGGCACTGAAGCTTTCTTT.

V gene TRBV27 combines with J gene TRBJ2-1; weak D call: TRBD2 (6 bases). Trimming shortened V by 6 bases and J by 4 bases, and 13 bases separated the two germline ends. This CDR3 spans 14 amino acids. Looked up from germline, CDR1 is MNHEY and CDR2 is SMNVEV (reference sequence). The CDR3 DNA reads TGTGCCAGCAGACCGGGACTCCTGTACAATGAGCAGTTCTTC. Protein sequence: CASRPGLLYNEQFF.

This clone was counted only a few times. This chain links TRBV7-6 with TRBJ1-1; tentative D call: TRBD1 (6 bases). Trimming stripped 2 bases from V and 8 bases from J, with 15 bases between. Germline V lookup: CDR1 SGHVS, CDR2 FNYEAQ. CDR3 length: 14 residues. The CDR3 loop is CASSLMGAGFEAFF. Written as DNA, the CDR3 is TGTGCCAGCAGCTTAATGGGGGCAGGGTTCGAAGCTTTCTTT. Variable domain in full (rest from reference TRBV7-6 and TRBJ1-1): GAGVSQSPRYKVTKRGQDVALRCDPISGHVSLYWYRQALGQGPEFLTYFNYEAQQDKSGLPNDRFSAERPEGSISTLTIQRTEQRDSAMYRCASSLMGAGFEAFFGQGTRLTVV.

The gene calls are TRBV10-3 and TRBJ1-5, with 9 bases lining up with TRBD1. The CDR3 is 14 residues long. Per the germline V gene, CDR1 is ENHRY and CDR2 is SYGVKD. The trim removed 4 bases at V and 4 bases at J, leaving 2 bases unmatched. CDR3 residues: CAISAGTGNQPQHF. DNA of the CDR3: TGTGCCATCAGTGCCGGGACAGGGAATCAGCCCCAGCATTTT.